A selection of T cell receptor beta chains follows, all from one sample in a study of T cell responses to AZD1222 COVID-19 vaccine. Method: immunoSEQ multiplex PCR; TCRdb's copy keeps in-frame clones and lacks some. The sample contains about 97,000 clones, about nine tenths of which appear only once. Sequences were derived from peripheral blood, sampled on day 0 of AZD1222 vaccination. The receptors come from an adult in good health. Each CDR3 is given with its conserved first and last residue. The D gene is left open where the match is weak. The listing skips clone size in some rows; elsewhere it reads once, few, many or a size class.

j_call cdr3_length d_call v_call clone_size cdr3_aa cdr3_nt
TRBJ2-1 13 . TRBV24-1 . CATRSSADNEQFF TGTGCCACCAGAAGCTCGGCAGACAATGAGCAGTTCTTC
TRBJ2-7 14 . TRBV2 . CASTPEWGGYEQYF TGTGCCAGCACGCCCGAATGGGGTGGGTACGAGCAGTACTTC
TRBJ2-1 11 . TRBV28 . CAGGRSNEQFF TGTGCTGGTGGGCGATCCAATGAGCAGTTCTTC
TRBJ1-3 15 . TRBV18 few CASSPIGARGNTIYF TGTGCCAGCTCACCTATTGGGGCGCGGGGAAACACCATATATTTT
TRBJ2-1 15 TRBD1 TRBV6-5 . CASSYSVQGATEQFF TGTGCCAGCAGTTACTCGGTTCAGGGGGCCACTGAGCAGTTCTTC
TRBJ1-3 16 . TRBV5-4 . CASSAGVGGAGNTIYF TGTGCCAGCAGCGCTGGGGTCGGGGGTGCTGGAAACACCATATATTTT
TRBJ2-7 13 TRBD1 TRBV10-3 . CAISTGQDYEQYF TGTGCCATCAGTACCGGACAGGACTACGAGCAGTACTTC
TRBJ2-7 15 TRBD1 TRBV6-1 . CASSDDRGAGYEQYF TGTGCCAGCAGTGACGACAGGGGGGCTGGATACGAGCAGTACTTC
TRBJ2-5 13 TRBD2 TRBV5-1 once CASSLSGDETQYF TGCGCCAGCAGCTTAAGCGGGGATGAGACCCAGTACTTC
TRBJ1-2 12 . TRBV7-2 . CASSAYGDGYTF TGTGCCAGCAGCGCGTATGGGGATGGCTACACCTTC
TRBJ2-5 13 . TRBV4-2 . CASSQGLGETQYF TGTGCCAGCAGCCAAGGGTTAGGGGAGACCCAGTACTTC
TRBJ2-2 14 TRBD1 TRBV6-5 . CASRGQGATGELFF TGTGCCAGCCGCGGACAGGGGGCCACCGGGGAGCTGTTTTTT
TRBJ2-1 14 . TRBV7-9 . CASSATRQDREQFF TGTGCCAGCAGCGCCACTAGGCAGGACCGAGAGCAGTTCTTC
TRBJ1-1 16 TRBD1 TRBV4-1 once CASSRGQPPGLTEAFF TGCGCCAGCAGCCGGGGACAGCCGCCGGGGCTCACTGAAGCTTTCTTT
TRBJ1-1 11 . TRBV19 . CASSIGAEAFF TGTGCCAGTAGTATAGGGGCGGAAGCTTTCTTT
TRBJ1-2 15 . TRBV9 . CASSPHRGTDYGYTF TGTGCCAGCAGCCCCCATCGGGGTACGGACTATGGCTACACCTTC
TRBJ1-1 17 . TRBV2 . CASSDSVLHPLNTEAFF TGTGCCAGCAGTGATTCGGTTCTTCACCCTTTGAACACTGAAGCTTTCTTT
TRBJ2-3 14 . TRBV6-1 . CASSEKGLTDTQYF TGTGCCAGCAGTGAAAAAGGGTTGACAGATACGCAGTATTTT